This TCR beta chain was identified in a study of cytomegalovirus exposure and HLA in healthy donors. Using immunoSEQ multiplex PCR, the repertoire was profiled, and TCRdb retains in-frame clones only, with some absent. The repertoire includes roughly 50,000 clones, 90% of them detected once, and about 0.95% sits in the top ten. Germline lookup yields CDR1 KGHSH and CDR2 LQKENI. The CDR3 contains 15 residues. Trimming at V came to 3 bases and at J to 4 bases, leaving 7 bases not matched to a gene. The V and J genes are TRBV18 and TRBJ2-3; 7 positions match TRBD1. Source material: PBMCs. This TCR derives from a young man in good health and CMV-seronegative. The CDR3 DNA is TGTGCCAGCTCACCGTCTAGTGACAGGGCAGATACGCAGTATTTT. It codes for CASSPSSDRADTQYF.